This paragraph covers one T cell receptor (beta chain) sequence. TCRdb's copy holds only in-frame clones and misses some; the assay was immunoSEQ multiplex PCR. The data contain more than 90,000 clones, 55% to 80% of them singletons. V shed 8 bases, J shed 4 bases, and the junction held 7 bases outside the gene matches. The CDR3 extends over 13 amino acids. In germline, CDR1 is WSHSY, CDR2 SAAADI. The entry originates in a study of blood T cell repertoires in COVID-19. Study-level information: The cDNA or gDNA used as material had been derived from T cells, B-cell-depleted T cells, or PBMCs.

The specimen was peripheral blood. The source of this sequence is a woman in her fifties or sixties in a cohort sampled during active or convalescent COVID-19. The chain uses TRBV10-2 and TRBJ1-1; TRBD1 matches at 7 bases. CDR3 coding DNA: TGCGCCAGCCACGACAGGGACCCCACTGAAGCTTTCTTT. Amino acids: CASHDRDPTEAFF.